This TCR beta chain was profiled in a study of regulatory T cells in long-lasting Graves disease. Whole-study results and caveats: Those with persistent disease had in common more public clonotypes (2,741) than new patients (roughly 1,000).

Documented time point: newly diagnosed GD, antithyroid drugs for less than 3 months. Extracted PBMC RNA gave rise to the TCR library. Arm-PCR of CDR3 regions and iRepertoire HTBI primers were the basis on which TCR beta libraries were built. Each CDR3 protein is one row after TCRdb ran MiXCR on the multiplex PCR reads. The table has 500,000 to 700,000 distinct CDR3 sequences, about 16% seen once. The CDR3 loop spans 11 amino acids. V lost 5 bases and J 6 bases, leaving 4 bases between the germline ends. From germline, CDR1 is LGHDT and CDR2 YNNKEL (reference sequence). As regards this clonotype: What it binds is unknown.

These same records also appear under a second study, on T cells in Graves' hyperthyroidism and ophthalmopathy. That report adds: Exclusion criteria comprised uncontrolled infection, other autoimmune disease, pregnancy or lactation. Diagnoses were established using clinical symptoms, serum thyroxine and TRAb, thyroid ultrasound and orbital computed tomography. Before onset, ophthalmopathy was predicted by the model a median approximately 6.6 months earlier.

The input for sequencing was peripheral blood mononuclear cells (PBMCs), taken at new diagnosis, from a patient treated with antithyroid drugs. This chain uses TRBV3-1 with TRBJ2-2, with D uncertain. This sequence originates from a woman aged 25 to 45 with Graves disease. The CDR3 region is CASSGPGELFF. Written as DNA, the CDR3 is TGTGCCAGCAGCGGTCCCGGGGAGCTGTTTTTT.